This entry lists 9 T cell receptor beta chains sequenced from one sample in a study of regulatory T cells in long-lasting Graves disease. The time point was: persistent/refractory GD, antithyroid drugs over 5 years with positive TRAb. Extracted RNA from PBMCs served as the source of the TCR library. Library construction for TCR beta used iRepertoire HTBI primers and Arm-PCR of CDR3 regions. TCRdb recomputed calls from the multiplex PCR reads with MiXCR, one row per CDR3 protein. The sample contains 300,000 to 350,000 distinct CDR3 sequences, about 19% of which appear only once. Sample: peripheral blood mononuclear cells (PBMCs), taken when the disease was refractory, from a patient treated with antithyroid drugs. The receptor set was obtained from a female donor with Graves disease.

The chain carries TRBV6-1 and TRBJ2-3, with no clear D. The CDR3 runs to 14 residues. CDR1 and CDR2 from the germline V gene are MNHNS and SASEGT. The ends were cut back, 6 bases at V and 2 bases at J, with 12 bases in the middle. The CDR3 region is CASSLRHITDTQYF. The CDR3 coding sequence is TGTGCCAGCAGCCTTCGGCATATCACAGATACGCAGTATTTT.

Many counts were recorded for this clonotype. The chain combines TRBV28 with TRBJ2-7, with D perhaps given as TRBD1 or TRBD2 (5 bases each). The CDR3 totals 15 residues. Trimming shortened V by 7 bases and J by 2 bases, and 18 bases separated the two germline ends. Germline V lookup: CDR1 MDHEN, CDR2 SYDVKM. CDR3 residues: CASTYGALGAYEQYF. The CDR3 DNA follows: TGTGCCAGCACCTATGGGGCGTTGGGGGCCTACGAGCAGTACTTC. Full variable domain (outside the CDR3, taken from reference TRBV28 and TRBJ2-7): DVKVTQSSRYLVKRTGEKVFLECVQDMDHENMFWYRQDPGLGLRLIYFSYDVKMKEKGDIPEGYSVSREKKERFSLILESASTNQTSMYLCASTYGALGAYEQYFGPGTRLTVT.

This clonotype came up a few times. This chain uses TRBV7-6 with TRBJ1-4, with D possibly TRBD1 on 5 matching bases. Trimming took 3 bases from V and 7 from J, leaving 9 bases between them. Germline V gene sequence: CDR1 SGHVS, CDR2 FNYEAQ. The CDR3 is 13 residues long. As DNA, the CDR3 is TGTGCCAGCAGCTTTACCGGGGGTGAAAAACTGTTTTTT. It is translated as CASSFTGGEKLFF. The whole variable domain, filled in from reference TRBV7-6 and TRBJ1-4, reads GAGVSQSPRYKVTKRGQDVALRCDPISGHVSLYWYRQALGQGPEFLTYFNYEAQQDKSGLPNDRFSAERPEGSISTLTIQRTEQRDSAMYRCASSFTGGEKLFFGSGTQLSVL.

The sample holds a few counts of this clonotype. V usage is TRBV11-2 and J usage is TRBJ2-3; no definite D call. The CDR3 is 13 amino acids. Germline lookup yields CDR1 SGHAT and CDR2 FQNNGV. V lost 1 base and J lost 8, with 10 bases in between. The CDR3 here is CASSLGGRFTQYF. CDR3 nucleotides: TGTGCCAGCAGCTTAGGGGGTCGTTTTACGCAGTATTTT.

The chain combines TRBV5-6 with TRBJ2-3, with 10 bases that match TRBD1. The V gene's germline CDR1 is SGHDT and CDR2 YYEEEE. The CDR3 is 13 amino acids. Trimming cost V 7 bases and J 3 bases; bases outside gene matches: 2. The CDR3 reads CASGDRGTDTQYF. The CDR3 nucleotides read TGTGCCAGCGGGGACAGGGGAACAGATACGCAGTATTTT.

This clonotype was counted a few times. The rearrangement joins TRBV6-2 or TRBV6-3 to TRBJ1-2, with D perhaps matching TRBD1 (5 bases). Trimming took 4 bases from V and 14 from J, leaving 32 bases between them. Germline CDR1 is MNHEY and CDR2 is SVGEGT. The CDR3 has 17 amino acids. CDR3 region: CASSSRGGLRGQFLCTF. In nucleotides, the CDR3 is TGTGCCAGCAGTTCGCGGGGGGGTTTAAGAGGGCAGTTCTTATGTACCTTC.

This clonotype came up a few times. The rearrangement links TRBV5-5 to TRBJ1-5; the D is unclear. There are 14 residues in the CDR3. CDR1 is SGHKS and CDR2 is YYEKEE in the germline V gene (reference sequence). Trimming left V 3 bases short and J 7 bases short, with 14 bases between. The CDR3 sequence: CASSYREGRQPQHF. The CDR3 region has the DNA TGTGCCAGCAGCTACCGAGAGGGTAGACAGCCCCAGCATTTT.

This CDR3 reads CASSQSDRTWETQYF. The CDR3, as DNA: TGTGCCAGCAGCCAATCCGACAGGACCTGGGAGACCCAGTACTTC. The chain links TRBV7-3 to TRBJ2-5; possibly TRBD1 for D (6 bases). The CDR3 has 15 amino acids. CDR1 SGHTA and CDR2 FQGTGA come from the germline V gene. Trimming shortened V by 5 bases and J by 5 bases, and 18 bases separated the two germline ends.

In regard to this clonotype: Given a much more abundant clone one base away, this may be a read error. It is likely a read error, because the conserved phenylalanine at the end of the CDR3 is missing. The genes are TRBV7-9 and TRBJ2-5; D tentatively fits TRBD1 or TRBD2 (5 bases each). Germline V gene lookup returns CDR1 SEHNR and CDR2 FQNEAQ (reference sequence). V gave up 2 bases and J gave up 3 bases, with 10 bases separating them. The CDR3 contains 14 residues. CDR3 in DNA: TGTGCCAGCAGCTTACTACAGGAGGAAGAGACCCAGTACTCC. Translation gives CASSLLQEEETQYS.